This T cell receptor beta chain was documented in a study of cytomegalovirus exposure and HLA in healthy donors. Study observations and caveats: For TCR beta chains, V- and J-gene trimming was later linked to a missense DCLRE1C variant. A prior analysis recorded that most TCR beta V segments were productive about 87% or about 30% of the time.

In the case of this clone: Its antigen is not known.

In the PCR, 60 Vbeta and 13 Jbeta primers were used. TCRdb's table, derived via immunoSEQ multiplex PCR, lists solely in-frame clones and lacks some. The table lists around 170,000 clones, roughly 82% of them singletons. The CDR3 totals 15 residues. Germline V CDR1 and CDR2: SGHNT, YENEEA. Trimming took 3 bases from V and 4 from J, leaving 16 bases between them. This receptor was obtained from a man aged 40-49 years in good health and CMV-seronegative. The sequenced sample consisted of PBMCs. V gene TRBV11-3 combines with J gene TRBJ2-7; maybe TRBD1 (6 bases). The CDR3 region has the DNA TGTGCCAGCAGCTTTCGGCAGGGGATTAGGTACGAGCAGTACTTC. Residues: CASSFRQGIRYEQYF.